A single sample gave rise to the 19 T cell receptor beta chains below, sequenced in a study of blood T cell repertoires in COVID-19. TCRdb keeps only in-frame clones here, not all; method: immunoSEQ multiplex PCR. Of 240,000 or so clones in the sample, around 90% are singletons; the top ten hold about 0.8%. Sequencing was done on a sample of peripheral blood. These receptors were obtained from a woman in her 30s with acute or convalescent COVID-19.

The CDR3 DNA reads TGCGCCAGCAGCATTGGAGGCAGAGGAGGAAAAGAGACCCAGTACTTC. This codes for CASSIGGRGGKETQYF. This sequence joins TRBV5-1 and TRBJ2-5; TRBD2 might be the D (5 bases). V gave up 4 bases and J gave up 3 bases, with 19 bases separating them. Germline assignment: CDR1 SGHRS and CDR2 YFSETQ. This CDR3 has 16 residues.

This clone was seen once. The chain uses TRBV7-9 and TRBJ2-7; no reliable D call. The CDR3 totals 14 residues. Germline V gene lookup returns CDR1 SEHNR and CDR2 FQNEAQ (reference sequence). V lost 8 bases and J lost 2, with 16 bases in between. CDR3 sequence: CASAEAVPPYEQYF. DNA of the CDR3: TGTGCCAGCGCAGAGGCAGTGCCCCCCTACGAGCAGTACTTC.

The chain is built from TRBV29-1 and TRBJ1-5; TRBD1 agrees at 9 bases. The CDR3 contains 13 residues. V shed 6 bases, J shed 4 bases, and the junction held 4 bases outside the gene matches. The germline gives CDR1 SQVTM, CDR2 ANQGSEA. The CDR3 bases are TGCAGCGTCACAGGGGGCGCAAATCAGCCCCAGCATTTT. It is translated as CSVTGGANQPQHF.

This clone appeared once. This chain links TRBV7-6 with TRBJ2-5; unclear D gene. Trimming removed 2 bases at V and 5 bases at J, with 9 bases between. The CDR3 extends over 13 amino acids. Germline V CDR1 and CDR2: SGHVS, FNYEAQ. This chain's CDR3 is CASSLRPAETQYF. CDR3 bases: TGTGCCAGCAGCTTAAGGCCAGCGGAGACCCAGTACTTC.

J is TRBJ1-6 and V is TRBV19; maybe TRBD1 (6 bases). The CDR3 contains 15 residues. CDR1 LNHDA and CDR2 SQIVND come from the germline V gene (reference sequence). Trimming shortened V by 6 bases and J by 7 bases, and 16 bases separated the two germline ends. Here the CDR3 reads CASRKQGQGNSPLHF. The CDR3 DNA reads as TGTGCCAGTAGGAAACAGGGCCAGGGGAATTCACCCCTCCACTTT.

The V gene is TRBV15, the J gene TRBJ1-6; TRBD1 is a possible D gene (6 bases). Trimming left V 1 base short and J 10 bases short, with 14 bases between. CDR1 and CDR2 from the germline V gene are LNHNV and YYDKDF (reference sequence). The CDR3 contains 15 residues. CDR3 nucleotides: TGTGCCACCAGCAGAGTTCGGCAGGGGAAATCACCCCTCCACTTT. Protein: CATSRVRQGKSPLHF.

This chain joins TRBV4-2 and TRBJ2-7, with 11 bases identical to TRBD2. Germline V lookup: CDR1 LGHNA, CDR2 YNFKEQ. The CDR3 runs to 14 residues. With 3 bases clipped from V and 7 bases from J, the junction kept 5 bases outside the gene matches. This chain's CDR3 is CASSQTSGMGEQYF. The CDR3, as DNA: TGTGCCAGCAGCCAGACTAGCGGGATGGGAGAGCAGTACTTC.

J is TRBJ2-6 and V is TRBV25-1; 7 bases are shared with TRBD1. The CDR3 length is 17 residues. The V and J ends lost 4 bases and 4 bases, in that order; junction bases with no gene match: 10. Germline-derived CDR1 and CDR2 are MGHDK and SYGVNS. For the CDR3, the DNA is TGTGCCAGCAGTGTAGGGGGCACGGGTTCCGGGGCCAACGTCCTGACTTTC. Protein: CASSVGGTGSGANVLTF.

V gene TRBV5-1 combines with J gene TRBJ2-2; D is unclear. With 2 bases removed from V and 7 bases from J, the gap between germline ends came to 3 bases. CDR1 and CDR2 from the germline V gene are SGHRS and YFSETQ. The CDR3 is 11 amino acids. The CDR3 region is CASSFVGELFF. CDR3 sequence (DNA): TGCGCCAGCAGCTTCGTCGGGGAGCTGTTTTTT. Based on the CDR3 plus reference TRBV5-1 and TRBJ2-2, the full variable domain is KAGVTQTPRYLIKTRGQQVTLSCSPISGHRSVSWYQQTPGQGLQFLFEYFSETQRNKGNFPGRFSGRQFSNSRSEMNVSTLELGDSALYLCASSFVGELFFGEGSRLTVL.

The chain employs TRBV9 and TRBJ2-2; possibly TRBD2 for D (6 bases). The CDR3 is 14 amino acids. V gave up 2 bases and J gave up 4 bases, with 9 bases separating them. Germline V gene sequence: CDR1 SGDLS, CDR2 YYNGEE. The CDR3 coding sequence is TGTGCCAGCAGCGTCACGGGGGTCACCGGGGAGCTGTTTTTT. Translated: CASSVTGVTGELFF.

This chain joins TRBV9 and TRBJ1-6; 9 nucleotides agree with TRBD1. This CDR3 comprises 14 residues. J was trimmed by 9 bases and V by 2 bases; bases with no gene match: 3. The germline V gene encodes CDR1 SGDLS and CDR2 YYNGEE. The CDR3 DNA sequence: TGTGCCAGCAGCGTGGGACAGGGTCTTTCACCCCTCCACTTT. Amino acid sequence: CASSVGQGLSPLHF.

V is TRBV5-1 and J is TRBJ2-3; 14 bases align to TRBD2. CDR1 is SGHRS and CDR2 is YFSETQ in the germline V gene. This CDR3 spans 20 amino acids. J was trimmed by 1 base and V by 0 bases; bases with no gene match: 10. Here the CDR3 reads CASSLVRLAGGPVGTDTQYF. CDR3 DNA: TGCGCCAGCAGCTTGGTCAGACTAGCGGGAGGGCCGGTGGGCACAGATACGCAGTATTTT. Supplemented by reference TRBV5-1 and TRBJ2-3, the full variable domain reads KAGVTQTPRYLIKTRGQQVTLSCSPISGHRSVSWYQQTPGQGLQFLFEYFSETQRNKGNFPGRFSGRQFSNSRSEMNVSTLELGDSALYLCASSLVRLAGGPVGTDTQYFGPGTRLTVL.

The sample holds one count of this clone. The V call is TRBV19, the J call TRBJ1-2; no reliable D call. The germline V gene encodes CDR1 LNHDA and CDR2 SQIVND (reference sequence). This CDR3 comprises 14 residues. Trimming took off 3 bases at V and 8 bases at J, with 16 bases between the two ends. CDR3 sequence (DNA): TGTGCCAGTAGTATCGGTTCGGGGTTGAAAGGCTACACCTTC. Translating it yields CASSIGSGLKGYTF.

The chain carries TRBV3-1 (or the pseudogene TRBV3-2) and TRBJ1-1, with 9 bases matching TRBD1. From germline, CDR1 is LGHDT and CDR2 YNNKEL (reference sequence). The ends lost 3 bases at V and 6 bases at J; junction bases unmatched: 8. CDR3 length: 15 residues. The CDR3: CASSQPGQGFPEAFF. The DNA for the CDR3 is TGTGCCAGCAGCCAGCCGGGACAGGGTTTTCCTGAAGCTTTCTTT.

This chain joins TRBV23-1 and TRBJ2-7; D is perhaps TRBD2 (5 bases). TRBV23-1 is an ORF, with its function uncertain. V gave up 0 bases and J gave up 3 bases, with 24 bases separating them. The CDR3 length is 19 residues. The CDR3 reads CASSQSTRADFSRDYEQYF. CDR3 nucleotides: TGCGCCAGCAGTCAATCGACTCGCGCAGACTTTTCCCGGGACTACGAGCAGTACTTC.

This chain links TRBV19 with TRBJ2-2; 7 nucleotides agree with TRBD1. CDR1 is LNHDA and CDR2 is SQIVND in the germline V gene (reference sequence). This CDR3 has 15 amino acids. Losses at the gene ends were 5 bases for V and 4 bases for J; bases not matched to a gene: 7. CDR3 amino acids: CASSPQGMATGELFF. In DNA, the CDR3 is TGTGCCAGTAGTCCACAGGGGATGGCCACCGGGGAGCTGTTTTTT.

The gene calls are TRBV7-9 and TRBJ2-1; 7 bases fit TRBD2. This CDR3 has 14 amino acids. V was pared by 0 bases and J by 6 bases, with 2 bases of the junction left unmatched. Per the germline V gene, CDR1 is SEHNR and CDR2 is FQNEAQ (reference sequence). The DNA for the CDR3 is TGTGCCAGCAGCTTAGCGGGAGGGCCCAATGAGCAGTTCTTC. It specifies CASSLAGGPNEQFF.

The chain recombines TRBV7-2 with TRBJ1-1, with D unclear. The CDR3 spans 16 residues. Germline V gene sequence: CDR1 SGHTA, CDR2 FQGNSA. V lost 6 bases, J lost 6 bases, and 23 bases lay in between. CDR3 in amino acids: CASRGSGVGRSSEAFF. The CDR3 bases are TGTGCCAGCAGGGGGTCCGGGGTGGGGAGGAGCTCTGAAGCTTTCTTT.

The chain couples TRBV27 to TRBJ2-3; 7 nucleotides agree with TRBD2. CDR3 length: 15 amino acids. Per germline, CDR1 MNHEY and CDR2 SMNVEV (reference sequence). Trimming at V came to 6 bases and at J to 2 bases, leaving 8 bases not matched to a gene. CDR3 protein: CASSAGTTLTDTQYF. CDR3 nucleotides: TGTGCCAGCAGCGCCGGGACTACACTCACAGATACGCAGTATTTT.